Presented here are 20 T cell receptor beta chains from one specimen sequenced in a study of blood T cells in healthy people across ages. Then a second PCR, running roughly 7 to 11 cycles, was carried out with a sample-barcoded 5' primer and a J-beta primer mix. Each CDR3 protein is one row after TCRdb ran MiXCR on the 5' RACE reads. The sample has roughly 2 million distinct CDR3 sequences; roughly 52% are singletons. The sample comprised blood. The receptors stem from a woman in her thirties or forties in good health.

This chain connects TRBV3-1 to TRBJ2-3; D unclear. The CDR3 covers 17 residues. V dropped 0 bases and J dropped 2 bases, with 15 bases sitting between them. The germline CDR1 and CDR2 sequences are LGHDT and YNNKEL (reference sequence). The CDR3 sequence: CASSQDVPDGFTDTQYF. For the CDR3, the DNA is TGTGCCAGCAGCCAAGATGTGCCGGACGGCTTCACAGATACGCAGTATTTT.

This clonotype has only a few counts. This chain connects TRBV20-1 to TRBJ2-1; tentative D call: TRBD1 (6 bases). Germline values: CDR1 DFQATT, CDR2 SNEGSKA (reference sequence). CDR3 length: 12 amino acids. The CDR3 bases are TGCAGCCTCCTCTACAGGGCAGATGAGCAGTTCTTC. This gives the protein CSLLYRADEQFF.

V is TRBV25-1 and J is TRBJ1-2; D uncertain. Trimming took off 6 bases at V and 6 bases at J, with 8 bases between the two ends. CDR1 is MGHDK and CDR2 is SYGVNS in the germline V gene. This CDR3 is 11 amino acids long. This chain's CDR3 is CASSAADGYTF. The CDR3 coding sequence is TGTGCCAGCAGCGCTGCAGATGGCTACACCTTC.

The rearrangement links TRBV28 to TRBJ1-6, with TRBD1 matching over 7 bases. The V gene's germline CDR1 is MDHEN and CDR2 SYDVKM. The CDR3 contains 14 residues. V lost 8 bases and J lost 9; bases outside the gene matches: 10. CDR3: CASYRGGTGSPLHF. The CDR3 DNA reads as TGTGCCAGCTACAGGGGAGGGACGGGTTCACCCCTCCACTTT.

The chain links TRBV20-1 to TRBJ2-7; D perhaps matches TRBD2 (5 bases). The germline V and J ends were trimmed by 6 bases and 6 bases, with 18 bases remaining between them. Germline V gene lookup returns CDR1 DFQATT and CDR2 SNEGSKA (reference sequence). The CDR3 length is 13 residues. CDR3 sequence reads: CSAVTSLGAEQYF. CDR3 DNA: TGCAGTGCAGTTACTAGTTTAGGTGCCGAGCAGTACTTC.

The chain is built from TRBV7-2 and TRBJ2-3; the D gene could be TRBD1 or TRBD2 (6 bases each). This CDR3 is built from 14 residues. Trimming cost V 5 bases and J 6 bases, with 15 bases left between them. The germline V gene has CDR1 SGHTA and CDR2 FQGNSA. The CDR3 loop is CASSRQVGGDTQYF. CDR3 nucleotide sequence: TGTGCCAGCAGCCGACAGGTTGGGGGGGATACGCAGTATTTT.

V gene TRBV20-1 combines with J gene TRBJ2-3; 8 bases match TRBD1. Germline CDR1 reads DFQATT; CDR2 reads SNEGSKA (reference sequence). V was clipped by 1 base and J by 6 bases; unmatched bases: 6. The CDR3 runs 14 residues. CDR3 nucleotides: TGCAGTGCTAGAGGACAGGGGACTTACGATACGCAGTATTTT. It encodes CSARGQGTYDTQYF.

This clonotype has just a few counts. J is TRBJ1-6 and V is TRBV20-1, with TRBD1 matching over 7 bases. Germline CDR1 and CDR2: DFQATT and SNEGSKA (reference sequence). The CDR3 loop spans 14 amino acids. V lost 3 bases, J lost 5 bases, and 4 bases stayed unmatched. The CDR3, as DNA: TGCAGTGCTAGGCCGGGACAGAATAATTCACCCCTCCACTTT. This translates into CSARPGQNNSPLHF.

This chain connects TRBV29-1 to TRBJ2-5; D could derive from TRBD1 or TRBD2 (5 bases each). This CDR3 contains 12 residues. Germline assignment: CDR1 SQVTM and CDR2 ANQGSEA. V dropped 7 bases and J dropped 4 bases, with 13 bases sitting between them. The CDR3 nucleotides read TGCAGCGGACAGCACGGGGTAGAGACCCAGTACTTC. Protein product: CSGQHGVETQYF.

The chain links TRBV6-2 or TRBV6-3 to TRBJ2-5; a weak D match, TRBD2 (7 bases). The CDR3 contains 16 residues. V lost 5 bases, J lost 6 bases, and 22 bases lay in between. From germline, CDR1 is MNHEY and CDR2 SVGEGT. The CDR3 here is CASSRPWGGGEKTQYF. The CDR3 nucleotides read TGTGCCAGCAGTCGCCCGTGGGGGGGCGGAGAAAAGACCCAGTACTTC.

The chain couples TRBV11-2 to TRBJ1-1; D unclear. Trimming stripped 1 base from V and 1 base from J, with 7 bases between. Per germline, CDR1 SGHAT and CDR2 FQNNGV. The CDR3 is 14 residues long. The CDR3 nucleotides read TGTGCCAGCAGCTTAGTGGGTACGAACACTGAAGCTTTCTTT. The encoded protein is CASSLVGTNTEAFF. The complete variable domain, with remaining parts taken from reference TRBV11-2 and TRBJ1-1, reads EAGVAQSPRYKIIEKRQSVAFWCNPISGHATLYWYQQILGQGPKLLIQFQNNGVVDDSQLPKDRFSAERLKGVDSTLKIQPAKLEDSAVYLCASSLVGTNTEAFFGQGTRLTVV.

The chain recombines TRBV6-2 or TRBV6-3 with TRBJ2-1, with 13 bases matching TRBD2. Trimming cost V 5 bases and J 1 base; bases outside gene matches: 17. This CDR3 contains 21 residues. Per the germline V gene, CDR1 is MNHEY and CDR2 is SVGEGT. The CDR3 sequence is CASSPGTSGVLDVRSYNEQFF. In DNA, the CDR3 is TGTGCCAGCAGTCCCGGGACTAGCGGGGTCCTTGACGTAAGGTCCTACAATGAGCAGTTCTTC.

The CDR3 nucleotides read TGCAGTGCTAGAGGGGGGGAGGGTCCCGGATTATACCAAGAGACCCAGTACTTC. Translating it yields CSARGGEGPGLYQETQYF. The chain employs TRBV20-1 and TRBJ2-5; 7 positions match TRBD2. The CDR3 is 18 residues long. The V segment lost 1 base and the J segment 0 bases; nucleotides outside the gene matches: 14. The germline gives CDR1 DFQATT, CDR2 SNEGSKA (reference sequence).

This chain connects TRBV4-1 to TRBJ1-4, with TRBD1 as a possible D gene (6 bases). Germline assignment: CDR1 MGHRA and CDR2 YSYEKL. The CDR3 length is 14 residues. V gave up 0 bases and J gave up 4 bases, with 6 bases separating them. The CDR3: CASSQEGGNEKLFF. In DNA form, the CDR3 reads TGCGCCAGCAGCCAAGAAGGGGGTAATGAAAAACTGTTTTTT.

The chain combines TRBV11-2 with TRBJ2-1, with 7 bases identical to TRBD1. V dropped 3 bases and J dropped 2; count of bases not matched to a gene: 4. This CDR3 is 15 amino acids long. The germline V gene has CDR1 SGHAT and CDR2 FQNNGV. CDR3 residues: CASSFTGQPYNEQFF. DNA for the CDR3: TGTGCCAGCAGCTTTACGGGACAGCCCTACAATGAGCAGTTCTTC.

The CDR3 region is CASSQGLGQLFETQYF. Here the CDR3 DNA reads TGTGCCAGCTCACAGGGGCTCGGGCAGTTATTCGAGACCCAGTACTTC. V usage is TRBV18 and J usage is TRBJ2-7; TRBD1 is a possible D gene (5 bases). TRBJ2-5 explains the end of the DNA better; the J call may be wrong. The CDR3 extends over 16 amino acids. CDR1 is KGHSH, CDR2 LQKENI, per germline.

Only a few counts were recorded for this clonotype. The V gene is TRBV2, the J gene TRBJ1-1, with a tentative D call TRBD1 (5 bases). CDR3 length: 15 amino acids. Trimming stripped 6 bases from V and 4 bases from J, with 18 bases between. Looked up from germline, CDR1 is SNHLY and CDR2 is FYNNEI. CDR3 bases: TGTGCCAGCAGACCCAACTCCGGGGGAGGCACTGAAGCTTTCTTT. It codes for CASRPNSGGGTEAFF.

The J gene is TRBJ2-1, the V gene TRBV4-3; the D gene is possibly TRBD2 (6 bases). CDR1 is LGHNA and CDR2 is YSLEER in the germline V gene. The CDR3 runs 15 residues. V shed 4 bases and J shed 3 bases, with 13 bases lying between them. The DNA of the CDR3 is TGCGCCAGCAGCCGAGTGGGGGACTTCTACAATGAGCAGTTCTTC. Translation: CASSRVGDFYNEQFF.

V gene TRBV5-1 combines with J gene TRBJ1-1, with D uncertain. V was clipped by 2 bases and J by 0 bases, with 11 bases between them. Germline assignment: CDR1 SGHRS and CDR2 YFSETQ. This CDR3 is 15 amino acids long. The DNA for the CDR3 is TGCGCCAGCAGCTTTTCCAATCCCCTGAACACTGAAGCTTTCTTT. Translating gives CASSFSNPLNTEAFF.

The chain recombines TRBV20-1 with TRBJ2-4; tentatively, D is TRBD1 or TRBD2 (5 bases each). TRBJ2-7 explains the end of the DNA better; the J call may be wrong. The CDR3 spans 13 residues. The germline V gene encodes CDR1 DFQATT and CDR2 SNEGSKA (reference sequence). CDR3 DNA sequence: TGCAGTGCGAGGACAAAGGGACCCTACGAGCAGTACTTC. Protein product: CSARTKGPYEQYF.